The present TCR beta chain was sequenced within a study of CXCR3-negative and CXCR3-positive naive CD8 T cells (dated by TCRdb to between 2017 and 2020). For the study in its entirety: Roughly 150 million TRB reads were obtained in total, roughly 1.5 +/- 0.3 million reads per library. Diversity and physicochemical repertoire analyses covered under twelve donors pooled from two independent experiments. TRBV-TRBJ cluster analysis included naive subsets from 5 or 6 donors and memory cells from 3 donors. Overall study outcomes, separate from this receptor: Comparably high repertoire diversity was found in both naive subsets, whereas much lower repertoire diversity was found in memory CD8+ T cells. Because surface CD5, which is linked to self-reactivity in mice, was comparable between the naive subsets, TCR interaction strength was also inferred from the physicochemical properties of TRB CDR3s. Because CXCR3 expression was partially decreased after cryopreservation, freshly isolated PBMCs were used for most assays. TRB CDR3s from CXCR3-positive naive cells showed higher hydrophobicity (lower Kidera factor 4), lower energy, and higher strength and volume indices than CXCR3-negative naive cells. Naive CXCR3-negative and CXCR3-positive cells from the same donor showed similar TRBV-TRBJ usage, whereas memory cells showed distinct patterns.

Details on this clonotype: No cognate antigen has been identified for it.

For sequencing, a NextSeq 550 was employed. The Human TCR Profiling Kit (MiLaboratory) was used to make UMI-labeled 5' RACE TRB cDNA libraries. cDNA synthesis used the entire amount of extracted RNA, and PCR amplification then used the entire amount of cDNA produced. The libraries were made side by side, with each library going through the same number of PCR cycles. As for how the authors treated the data: With a requirement of at least two reads per UMI, MIGEC and MiXCR extracted about 50,000 +/- 10,000 unique UMI-labeled TRB cDNA molecules per library. Each library averaged about 40,000 +/- 10,000 functional in-frame TRB CDR3 nucleotide clonotypes without stop codons. After downsampling to 5000 UMI-labeled TRB molecules per sample, diversity metrics, including normalized Shannon-Wiener and Chao1, were computed in VDJtools. Clonotype-size-weighted physicochemical properties of the central five CDR3 residues (interaction energy, strength, volume and Kidera factor 4) were computed in VDJtools. TCRdb reprocessed the raw reads; every CDR3 protein sequence is a single record, and DNA is not supplied. These V and J calls rely on TCRdb rather than the paper's analysis. This sample's table has entries for tens of thousands of distinct CDR3 sequences. Clones ranked in the top ten supply less than 1.6% of the sample.

Per the germline V gene, SGHVS is the CDR1 and FNYEAQ is the CDR2. The CDR3 holds 16 amino acids from the cysteine to the phenylalanine. Only the protein sequence is given. For each CD8+ T cell subset, flow sorting was done in triplicate, and roughly 330,000 cells per subset went directly into RLT lysis buffer. To keep memory contaminants out, a stringent definition of naive CD8+ T cells was applied: CD45RO-CCR7+CD27+CD95-. Peripheral blood mononuclear cells were isolated from buffy coats using standard density gradient centrifugation. A FACSAria III was used to flow-sort naive CXCR3-negative and CXCR3-positive CD8+ T cells. An RNeasy Mini Kit was used to extract total RNA from the sorted cells.

The chain employs TRBV7-6 and TRBJ2-2. Sequences were obtained from naive CXCR3- CD8+ T cells from blood. Explained via the paper, the cell subset or site label denotes: CD45RO-CCR7+CD27+CD95- naive CD8+ T cells lacking CXCR3 (TNR3-). The TCR sequence derives from a human donor in good health. Some clones in this sample may be carry-over from other donors' samples. The CDR3 in this case is CASSLEGLANTGELFF.